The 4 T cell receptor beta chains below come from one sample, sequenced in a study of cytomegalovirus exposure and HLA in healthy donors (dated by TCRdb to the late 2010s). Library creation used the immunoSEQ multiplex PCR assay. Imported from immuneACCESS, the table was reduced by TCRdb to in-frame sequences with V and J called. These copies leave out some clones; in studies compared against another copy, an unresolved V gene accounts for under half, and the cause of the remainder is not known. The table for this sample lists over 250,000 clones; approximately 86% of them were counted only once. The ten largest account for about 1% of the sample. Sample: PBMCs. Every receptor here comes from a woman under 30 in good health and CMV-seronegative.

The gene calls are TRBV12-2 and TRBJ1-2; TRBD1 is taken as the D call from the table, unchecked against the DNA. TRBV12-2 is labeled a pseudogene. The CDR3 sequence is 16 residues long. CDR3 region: CASRLVLRQEYYGYTF. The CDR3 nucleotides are TGTGCAAGTCGCTTAGTCTTGAGACAAGAGTACTATGGCTACACCTTC.

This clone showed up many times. The DNA for the CDR3 is TGTGCCAGCAGTGACCGACAGTATGACCATGAAAAACTGTTTTTT. It translates to CASSDRQYDHEKLFF. V and J are TRBV25-1 and TRBJ1-4, with D tentatively TRBD1 (5 bases). The CDR3 length is 15 residues. Trimming took 3 bases from V and 6 from J, leaving 14 bases between them. Germline V lookup: CDR1 MGHDK, CDR2 SYGVNS.

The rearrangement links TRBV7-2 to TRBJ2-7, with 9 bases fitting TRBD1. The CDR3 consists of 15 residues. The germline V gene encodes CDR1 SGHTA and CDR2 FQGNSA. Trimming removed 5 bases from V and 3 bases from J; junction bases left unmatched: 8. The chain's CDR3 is CASSILGTGLYEQYF. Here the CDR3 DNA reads TGTGCCAGCAGCATTCTCGGGACAGGGCTCTACGAGCAGTACTTC.

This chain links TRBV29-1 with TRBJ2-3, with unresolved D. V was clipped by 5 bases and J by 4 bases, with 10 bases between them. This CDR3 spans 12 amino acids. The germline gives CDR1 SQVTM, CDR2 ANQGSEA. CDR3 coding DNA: TGCAGCGTTTCCAGGAATTCAGATACGCAGTATTTT. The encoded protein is CSVSRNSDTQYF.